This T cell receptor beta chain was sequenced for a study of blood T cell repertoires in COVID-19. Study as a whole: The United States, Italy and Spain were the sources of the acute and convalescent COVID-19 samples. Sources were T cells, B-cell-depleted T cells, or PBMCs; the material itself was cDNA or gDNA.

In the source study's methods: Reference gene primer amplification yielded estimated nucleated cell counts. Using immunoSEQ multiplex PCR, the repertoire was profiled, and TCRdb retains in-frame clones only, with some absent. V and J calls and clone size are as listed in that table; D and trimming were resolved from the DNA. The sample carries 120,000 to 150,000 clones, around 81% recorded once. The V gene lost 1 base and the J gene lost 12 bases, with 10 bases spanning the gap. The CDR3 contains 12 residues. Sequencing was performed on peripheral blood. V gene TRBV12-3 or TRBV12-4 combines with J gene TRBJ2-1, with a weak D call TRBD2 (5 bases). This receptor was obtained from a human donor with acute or convalescent COVID-19. The donor label of this sample is uncertain. CDR3 amino acids: CASSLGEGTQFF. The CDR3 bases are TGTGCCAGCAGTTTAGGAGAGGGAACGCAGTTCTTC.